This T cell receptor beta chain derives from a study of cytomegalovirus exposure and HLA in healthy donors. Study findings and constraints: Segments of the TCR beta V type were, in most cases, productive about 90% or about 30% of the time in an earlier analysis. There were a few CMV-associated chains whose specificity for CMV antigens was confirmed in vitro. The majority of TCR sequences were rare, yet some public TCRs appeared in many donors.

With 60 Vbeta and 13 Jbeta primers, the PCR was carried out. Data came from immunoSEQ multiplex PCR; TCRdb stores just in-frame clones and leaves some out. The repertoire has around 80,000 clones, 74% of them found once; the top ten carry 7.5% to 9.5%. Comments on this clone: What it binds is unknown.

Germline-derived CDR1 and CDR2 are SEHNR and FQNEAQ (reference sequence). The V end lost 1 base, the J end lost 3 bases, and 13 bases lay between the germline ends. This CDR3 has 15 residues. J is TRBJ2-7 and V is TRBV7-9, with TRBD1 as a possible D gene (6 bases). The clonotype originates from a man aged 35-49 years in good health and CMV-seropositive. The source material was PBMCs. This CDR3 is CASSLEGGDNYEQYF. Written as DNA, the CDR3 is TGTGCCAGCAGCTTAGAGGGTGGGGACAACTACGAGCAGTACTTC. The full variable domain, in which reference TRBV7-9 and TRBJ2-7 provide the parts outside the CDR3, is DTGVSQNPRHKITKRGQNVTFRCDPISEHNRLYWYRQTLGQGPEFLTYFQNEAQLEKSRLLSDRFSAERPKGSFSTLEIQRTEQGDSAMYLCASSLEGGDNYEQYFGPGTRLTVT.